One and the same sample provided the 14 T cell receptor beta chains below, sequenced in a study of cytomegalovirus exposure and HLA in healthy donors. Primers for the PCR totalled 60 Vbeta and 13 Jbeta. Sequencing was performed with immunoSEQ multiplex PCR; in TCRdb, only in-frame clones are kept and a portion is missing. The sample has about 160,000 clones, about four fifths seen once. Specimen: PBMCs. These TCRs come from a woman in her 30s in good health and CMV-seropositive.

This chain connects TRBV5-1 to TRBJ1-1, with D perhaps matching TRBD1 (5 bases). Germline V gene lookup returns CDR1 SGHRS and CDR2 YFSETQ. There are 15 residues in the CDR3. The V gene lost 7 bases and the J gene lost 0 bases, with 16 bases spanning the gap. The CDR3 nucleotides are TGCGCCAGCGCCATGGGGGGGGAAGTGAACACTGAAGCTTTCTTT. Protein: CASAMGGEVNTEAFF.

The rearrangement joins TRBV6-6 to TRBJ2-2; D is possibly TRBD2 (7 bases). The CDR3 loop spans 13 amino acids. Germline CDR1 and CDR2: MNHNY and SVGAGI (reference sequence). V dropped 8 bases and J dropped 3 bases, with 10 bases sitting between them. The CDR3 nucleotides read TGTGCCAGCGGGGGGGCGGACACCGGGGAGCTGTTTTTT. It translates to CASGGADTGELFF.

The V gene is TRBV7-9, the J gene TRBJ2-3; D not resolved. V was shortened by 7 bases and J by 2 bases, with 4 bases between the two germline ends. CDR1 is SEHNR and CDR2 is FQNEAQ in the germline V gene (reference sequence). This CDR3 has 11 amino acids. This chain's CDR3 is CASTLTDTQYF. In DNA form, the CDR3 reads TGTGCCAGCACCCTCACAGATACGCAGTATTTT.

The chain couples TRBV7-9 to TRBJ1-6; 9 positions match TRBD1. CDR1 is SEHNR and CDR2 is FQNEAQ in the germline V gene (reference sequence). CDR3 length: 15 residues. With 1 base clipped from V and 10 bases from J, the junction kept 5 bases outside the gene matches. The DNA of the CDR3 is TGTGCCAGCAGCTTAGGACAGGGGGTTGCGTCACCCCTCCACTTT. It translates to CASSLGQGVASPLHF.

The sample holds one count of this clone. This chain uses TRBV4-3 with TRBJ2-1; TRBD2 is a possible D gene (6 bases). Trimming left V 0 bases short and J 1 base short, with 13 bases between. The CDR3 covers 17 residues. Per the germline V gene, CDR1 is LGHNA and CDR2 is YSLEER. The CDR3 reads CASSQEEEGRSYNEQFF. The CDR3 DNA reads TGCGCCAGCAGCCAAGAGGAGGAGGGCCGATCCTACAATGAGCAGTTCTTC.

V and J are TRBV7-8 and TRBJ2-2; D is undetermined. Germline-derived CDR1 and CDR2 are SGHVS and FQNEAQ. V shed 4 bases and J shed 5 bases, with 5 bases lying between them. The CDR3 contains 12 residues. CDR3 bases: TGTGCCAGCAGCTCTTTTACCGGGGAGCTGTTTTTT. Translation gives CASSSFTGELFF.

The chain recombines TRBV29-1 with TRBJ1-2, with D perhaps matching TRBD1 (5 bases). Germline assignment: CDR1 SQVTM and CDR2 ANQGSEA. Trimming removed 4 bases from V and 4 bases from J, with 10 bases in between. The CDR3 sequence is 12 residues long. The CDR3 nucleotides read TGCAGCGTTGTCGGGGGGTCCTATGGCTACACCTTC. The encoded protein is CSVVGGSYGYTF.

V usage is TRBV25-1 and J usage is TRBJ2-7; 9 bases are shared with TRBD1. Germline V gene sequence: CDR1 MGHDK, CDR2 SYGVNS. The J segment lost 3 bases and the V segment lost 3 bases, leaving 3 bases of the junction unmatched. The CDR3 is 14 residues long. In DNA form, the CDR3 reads TGTGCCAGCAGTGACTGGGACAGGGACTACGAGCAGTACTTC. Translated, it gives CASSDWDRDYEQYF.

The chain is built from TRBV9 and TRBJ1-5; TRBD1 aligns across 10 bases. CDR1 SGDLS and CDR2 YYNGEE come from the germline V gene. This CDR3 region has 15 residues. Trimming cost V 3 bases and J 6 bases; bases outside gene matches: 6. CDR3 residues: CASSAGTGDIQPQHF. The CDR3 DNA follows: TGTGCCAGCAGCGCGGGGACAGGGGATATTCAGCCCCAGCATTTT.

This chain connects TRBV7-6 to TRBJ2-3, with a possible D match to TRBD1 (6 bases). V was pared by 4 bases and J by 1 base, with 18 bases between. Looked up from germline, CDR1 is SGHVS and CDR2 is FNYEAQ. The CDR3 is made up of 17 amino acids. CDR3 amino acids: CASSSHLRWGRTDTQYF. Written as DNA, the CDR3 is TGTGCCAGCAGCTCCCACCTTAGGTGGGGGCGCACAGATACGCAGTATTTT.

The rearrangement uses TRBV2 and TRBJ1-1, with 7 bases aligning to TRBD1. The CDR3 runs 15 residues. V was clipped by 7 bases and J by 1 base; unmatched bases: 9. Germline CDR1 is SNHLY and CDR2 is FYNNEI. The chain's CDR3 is CASTRPGTANTEAFF. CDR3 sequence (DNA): TGTGCCAGCACCCGACCCGGGACAGCGAACACTGAAGCTTTCTTT.

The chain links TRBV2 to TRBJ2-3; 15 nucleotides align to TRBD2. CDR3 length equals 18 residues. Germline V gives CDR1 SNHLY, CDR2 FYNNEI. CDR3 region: CPPERTSGGADETDTQYF. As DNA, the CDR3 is TGTCCCCCCGAGAGGACTAGCGGGGGGGCCGATGAAACAGATACGCAGTATTTT.

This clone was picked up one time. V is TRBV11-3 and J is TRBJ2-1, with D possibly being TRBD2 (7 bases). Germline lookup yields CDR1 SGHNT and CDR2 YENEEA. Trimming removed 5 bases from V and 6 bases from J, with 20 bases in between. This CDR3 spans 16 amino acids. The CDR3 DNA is TGTGCCAGCAGCCCCAATCAGGGAGGGGGAACCAATGAGCAGTTCTTC. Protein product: CASSPNQGGGTNEQFF.

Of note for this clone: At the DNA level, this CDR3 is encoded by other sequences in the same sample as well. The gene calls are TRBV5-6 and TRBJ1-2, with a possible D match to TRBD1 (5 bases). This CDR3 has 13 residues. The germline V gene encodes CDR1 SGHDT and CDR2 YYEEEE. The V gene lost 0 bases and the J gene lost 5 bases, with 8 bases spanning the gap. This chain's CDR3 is CASSLDRTYGYTF. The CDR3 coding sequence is TGTGCCAGCAGCTTGGACAGGACGTATGGCTACACCTTC. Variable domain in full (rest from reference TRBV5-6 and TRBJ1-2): DAGVTQSPTHLIKTRGQQVTLRCSPKSGHDTVSWYQQALGQGPQFIFQYYEEEERQRGNFPDRFSGHQFPNYSSELNVNALLLGDSALYLCASSLDRTYGYTFGSGTRLTVV.